Shown below are 18 T cell receptor beta chains from a single sample sequenced in a study of blood T cell repertoires in COVID-19. Only in-frame clones appear in the TCRdb table, and some are missing; sequencing was by immunoSEQ multiplex PCR. The sample records 300,000 to 350,000 clones, over 75% being singletons. Specimen: peripheral blood. The origin of the receptors is a woman younger than 45 with COVID-19, enrolled during active disease.

Note on this clone: One junction end does not reproduce the germline sequence, and a read error may be involved. V gene TRBV18 combines with J gene TRBJ2-1, with D perhaps matching TRBD2 (5 bases). This CDR3 is built from 15 residues. Per germline, CDR1 KGHSH and CDR2 LQKENI. The CDR3 region is CASSSQTDGNNGQFF. Written as DNA, the CDR3 is TGTGCCAGCTCATCCCAAACCGACGGGAACAATGGGCAGTTCTTC.

The chain combines TRBV9 with TRBJ2-2; possible D gene TRBD2, 5 bases. CDR1 is SGDLS, CDR2 YYNGEE, per germline. CDR3 length: 15 amino acids. The V and J ends lost 2 bases and 4 bases respectively, with 12 bases between them. CDR3: CASSVREAVTGELFF. CDR3 sequence (DNA): TGTGCCAGCAGCGTCCGGGAAGCCGTCACCGGGGAGCTGTTTTTT.

This chain joins TRBV25-1 and TRBJ1-4; TRBD1 matches at 9 bases. Germline V gene data show CDR1 as MGHDK and CDR2 as SYGVNS. The CDR3 consists of 13 residues. Trimming took 6 bases from V and 9 from J; bases not matched to a gene: 5. The CDR3 DNA sequence: TGTGCCAGCAGACTCGGACAGGGGAAAAAACTGTTTTTT. This gives the protein CASRLGQGKKLFF. Using reference TRBV25-1 and TRBJ1-4 for the parts outside the CDR3, the full variable domain is EADIYQTPRYLVIGTGKKITLECSQTMGHDKMYWYQQDPGMELHLIHYSYGVNSTEKGDLSSESTVSRIRTEHFPLTLESARPSHTSQYLCASRLGQGKKLFFGSGTQLSVL.

The chain combines TRBV18 with TRBJ2-7, with 8 bases fitting TRBD2. Germline V gene sequence: CDR1 KGHSH, CDR2 LQKENI. J gave up 6 bases and V 0 bases, and 4 bases lay outside the gene matches. This CDR3 is built from 14 residues. DNA of the CDR3: TGTGCCAGCTCACCACCGGGACTAGGTCGCGAGCAGTACTTC. It is translated as CASSPPGLGREQYF.

The chain employs TRBV4-2 and TRBJ2-7, with 10 nucleotides matching TRBD1. The V segment lost 0 bases and the J segment 4 bases; nucleotides outside the gene matches: 3. Germline V gives CDR1 LGHNA, CDR2 YNFKEQ. The CDR3 is made up of 15 amino acids. The CDR3 DNA reads TGTGCCAGCAGCCAAGAATTGGACAGGGGGTACGAGCAGTACTTC. Its translation: CASSQELDRGYEQYF.

The chain carries TRBV19 and TRBJ1-1, with D unresolved. CDR3 length: 16 residues. Germline lookup yields CDR1 LNHDA and CDR2 SQIVND (reference sequence). Trimming took 7 bases from V and 5 from J, leaving 23 bases between them. Written as DNA, the CDR3 is TGTGCCAGTACTCCTCTGGGGTCGGGGAGTGGGACTGAAGCTTTCTTT. Its protein is CASTPLGSGSGTEAFF.

This chain connects TRBV6-5 to TRBJ1-1; perhaps TRBD1 as D (5 bases). The CDR3 has 13 residues. In germline, CDR1 is MNHEY, CDR2 SVGAGI. Trimming took 9 bases from V and 1 from J, leaving 12 bases between them. The DNA of the CDR3 is TGTGCCAGTTGGTTCAGGGAGAACACTGAAGCTTTCTTT. It translates to CASWFRENTEAFF.

This clone was counted once. The chain joins TRBV19 to TRBJ1-2; D is possibly TRBD1 (6 bases). V was pared by 4 bases and J by 1 base, with 13 bases between. CDR3 length: 15 residues. Germline-derived CDR1 and CDR2 are LNHDA and SQIVND (reference sequence). The CDR3 DNA reads as TGTGCCAGTAGTACCCCCGGGGGGCTTAACTATGGCTACACCTTC. Encoded protein: CASSTPGGLNYGYTF.

The CDR3 bases are TGTGCCAGCAGTGAAGAGCCTAGGCGGGCCCAGTACTTC. Protein sequence: CASSEEPRRAQYF. The rearrangement joins TRBV6-1 to TRBJ2-5, with a possible D match to TRBD2 (5 bases). V shed 1 base and J shed 9 bases, with 12 bases lying between them. Germline values: CDR1 MNHNS, CDR2 SASEGT. The CDR3 covers 13 residues.

The V gene is TRBV19, the J gene TRBJ1-6, with a possible D match to TRBD1 (5 bases). Germline CDR1 reads LNHDA; CDR2 reads SQIVND (reference sequence). Trimming removed 9 bases at V and 0 bases at J, with 12 bases between. This CDR3 has 15 amino acids. The CDR3 sequence is CASRGRNSYNSPLHF. The DNA for the CDR3 is TGTGCCAGCCGGGGGAGGAACTCCTATAATTCACCCCTCCACTTT.

In its sample, this clone was seen once. The genes are TRBV24-1 and TRBJ2-3; TRBD2 agrees at 13 bases. This CDR3 contains 18 residues. J gave up 7 bases and V 4 bases, and 13 bases lay outside the gene matches. Germline loops: CDR1 KGHDR, CDR2 SFDVKD. This CDR3 reads CATSDPSGLAGEWNTQYF. In DNA form, the CDR3 reads TGTGCCACCAGTGACCCTAGTGGACTAGCGGGAGAATGGAATACGCAGTATTTT.

About this clone itself: The junction and the germline gene differ at one end; a read error may be behind it. The chain uses TRBV7-7 and TRBJ2-7; 13 bases are a match to TRBD2. CDR1 is SSHAT and CDR2 is FNYEAQ in the germline V gene (reference sequence). The CDR3 has 15 residues. The CDR3 here is CASSLGLAGVDEQYF. CDR3 DNA: TGTGCTAGCAGCTTAGGACTAGCGGGAGTCGACGAGCAGTACTTC.

The V call is TRBV5-1, the J call TRBJ2-2; perhaps TRBD1 as D (5 bases). The V end was cut by 0 bases, the J end by 0 bases, with 6 bases between. The CDR3 has 15 residues. Germline V gene data show CDR1 as SGHRS and CDR2 as YFSETQ. The CDR3 here is CASSLDRTNTGELFF. The CDR3 DNA reads as TGCGCCAGCAGCTTGGACAGGACGAACACCGGGGAGCTGTTTTTT.

The table lists this clone with a few counts. The rearrangement links TRBV4-2 to TRBJ2-7, with 10 bases identical to TRBD2. Germline-derived CDR1 and CDR2 are LGHNA and YNFKEQ. CDR3 length: 15 amino acids. V lost 1 base, J lost 2 bases, and 2 bases stayed unmatched. Here the CDR3 reads CASSQVLAGAYEQYF. The CDR3 region has the DNA TGTGCCAGCAGCCAAGTCCTAGCGGGAGCCTACGAGCAGTACTTC.

This chain links TRBV28 with TRBJ1-1; no clear D. Germline V CDR1 and CDR2: MDHEN, SYDVKM. V shed 5 bases and J shed 2 bases, with 12 bases lying between them. This CDR3 comprises 14 residues. CDR3 region: CASSITSSNTEAFF. The DNA for the CDR3 is TGTGCCAGCAGTATCACATCCTCAAACACTGAAGCTTTCTTT.

The genes are TRBV7-9 and TRBJ2-5; 8 bases line up with TRBD1. J was trimmed by 5 bases and V by 1 base; bases with no gene match: 9. This CDR3 comprises 16 residues. The germline CDR1 and CDR2 sequences are SEHNR and FQNEAQ (reference sequence). CDR3 DNA sequence: TGTGCCAGCAGCTTAGTCCGGGGACAGGTCCCCGAGACCCAGTACTTC. It codes for CASSLVRGQVPETQYF.

The rearrangement links TRBV9 to TRBJ2-2, with D tentatively TRBD2 (5 bases). The V end lost 0 bases, the J end lost 6 bases, and 9 bases lay between the germline ends. Germline CDR1 reads SGDLS; CDR2 reads YYNGEE. The CDR3 totals 14 residues. DNA of the CDR3: TGTGCCAGCAGCGTAGCTACTAGACCCGGGGAGCTGTTTTTT. Its translation is CASSVATRPGELFF.

The chain uses TRBV15 and TRBJ1-4, with D tentatively TRBD1 (6 bases). V was cut by 2 bases and J by 5 bases, with 12 bases left in between. The CDR3 loop spans 15 amino acids. CDR1 LNHNV and CDR2 YYDKDF come from the germline V gene (reference sequence). Here the CDR3 reads CATSRPGAVNEKLFF. The CDR3 region has the DNA TGTGCCACCAGCAGACCAGGGGCGGTGAATGAAAAACTGTTTTTT.